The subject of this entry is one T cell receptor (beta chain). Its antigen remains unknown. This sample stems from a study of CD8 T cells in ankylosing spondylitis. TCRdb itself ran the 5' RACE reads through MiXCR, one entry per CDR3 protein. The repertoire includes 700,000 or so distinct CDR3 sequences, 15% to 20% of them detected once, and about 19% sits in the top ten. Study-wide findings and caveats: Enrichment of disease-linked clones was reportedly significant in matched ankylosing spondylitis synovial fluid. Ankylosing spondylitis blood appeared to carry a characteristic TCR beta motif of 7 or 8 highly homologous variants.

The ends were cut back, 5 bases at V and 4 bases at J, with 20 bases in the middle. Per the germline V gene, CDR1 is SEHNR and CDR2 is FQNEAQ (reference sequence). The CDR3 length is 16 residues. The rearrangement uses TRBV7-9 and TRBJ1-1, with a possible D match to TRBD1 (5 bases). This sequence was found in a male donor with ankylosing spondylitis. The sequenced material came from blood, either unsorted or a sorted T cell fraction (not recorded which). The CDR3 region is CASSPRPVGGSTEAFF. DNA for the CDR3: TGTGCCAGCAGCCCCCGTCCAGTGGGGGGGAGCACTGAAGCTTTCTTT.